The source of this T cell receptor beta chain is a study of blood T cell repertoires in COVID-19. Across the study: Sources were T cells, B-cell-depleted T cells, or PBMCs; the material itself was cDNA or gDNA.

This CDR3 is 15 amino acids long. With 1 base clipped from V and 6 bases from J, the junction kept 5 bases outside the gene matches. Germline-derived CDR1 and CDR2 are LGHDT and YNNKEL (reference sequence). In the original workflow: Scientists estimated how many nucleated cells there were by amplifying reference gene primers. Profiling relied on immunoSEQ multiplex PCR, and the TCRdb table lists in-frame clones only, not all of them. V and J calls and clone size are those listed in that table; D and trimming were worked out from the DNA. The profile shows some 58,000 clones, about 76% of them singletons.

Sequencing input: peripheral blood. The source is a human donor in a cohort sampled during active COVID-19. The genes are TRBV3-1 (or the pseudogene TRBV3-2) and TRBJ2-1; 8 positions match TRBD1. The CDR3 sequence is CASSQVRRGPNEQFF. CDR3 sequence (DNA): TGTGCCAGCAGCCAAGTCCGCAGGGGGCCCAATGAGCAGTTCTTC.